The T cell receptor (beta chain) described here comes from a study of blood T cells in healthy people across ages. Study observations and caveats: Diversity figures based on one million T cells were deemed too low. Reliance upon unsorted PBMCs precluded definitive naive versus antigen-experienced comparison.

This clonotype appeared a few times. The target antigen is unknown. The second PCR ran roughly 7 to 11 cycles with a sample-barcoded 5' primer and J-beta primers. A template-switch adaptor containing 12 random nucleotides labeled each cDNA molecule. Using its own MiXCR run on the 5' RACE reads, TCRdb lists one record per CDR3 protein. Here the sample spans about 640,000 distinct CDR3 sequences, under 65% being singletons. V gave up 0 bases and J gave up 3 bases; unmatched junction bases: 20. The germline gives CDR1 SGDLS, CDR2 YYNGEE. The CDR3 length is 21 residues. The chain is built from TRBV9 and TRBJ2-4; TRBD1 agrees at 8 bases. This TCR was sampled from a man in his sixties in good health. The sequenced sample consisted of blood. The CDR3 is CASSVALPTGEVGSSKNIQYF. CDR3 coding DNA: TGTGCCAGCAGCGTAGCTCTCCCGACAGGGGAAGTTGGGAGTAGCAAAAACATTCAGTACTTC.